This TCR beta chain was sequenced during a study of glioma-infiltrating T cells. General study points: Gliomas, especially low-grade, showed above-expected tissue-blood divergence; non-neoplastic patients showed below.

Germline CDR1 and CDR2: DFQATT and SNEGSKA (reference sequence). V was clipped by 1 base and J by 3 bases, with 13 bases between them. The CDR3 loop spans 14 amino acids. TCR alpha and beta CDR3 regions were amplified from RNA using iRepertoire nested multiplex PCR. TCRdb reprocessed the multiplex PCR reads with MiXCR, giving one entry per CDR3 protein. Counted here are about 140,000 distinct CDR3 sequences, approximately 40% occurring once; the ten biggest clones make up 20%. In the case of this clonotype: Its antigen is still unknown.

Sequenced input: glioma tissue, nonneoplastic brain tissue, or PBMCs (not recorded which). This sequence joins TRBV20-1 and TRBJ2-7; D possibly corresponds to TRBD2 (6 bases). The sequence came from a human donor with low-grade glioma or glioblastoma, undergoing nonglioma brain surgery, or in good health (not recorded which). Here the CDR3 reads CSARVVGTGYEQYF. CDR3 in DNA: TGCAGTGCTAGAGTAGTCGGGACTGGCTACGAGCAGTACTTC.